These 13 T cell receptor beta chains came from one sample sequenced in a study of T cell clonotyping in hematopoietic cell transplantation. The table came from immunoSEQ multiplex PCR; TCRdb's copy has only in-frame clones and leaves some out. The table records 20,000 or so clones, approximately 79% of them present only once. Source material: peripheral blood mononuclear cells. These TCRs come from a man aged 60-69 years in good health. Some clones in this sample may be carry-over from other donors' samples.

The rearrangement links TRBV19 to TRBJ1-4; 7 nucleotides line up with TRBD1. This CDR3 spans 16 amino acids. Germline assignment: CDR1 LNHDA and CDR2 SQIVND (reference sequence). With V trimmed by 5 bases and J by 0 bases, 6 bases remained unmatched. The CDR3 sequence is CASSSRQGATNEKLFF. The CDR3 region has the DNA TGTGCCAGTAGTTCCCGACAGGGTGCAACTAATGAAAAACTGTTTTTT. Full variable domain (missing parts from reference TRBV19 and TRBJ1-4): DGGITQSPKYLFRKEGQNVTLSCEQNLNHDAMYWYRQDPGQGLRLIYYSQIVNDFQKGDIAEGYSVSREKKESFPLTVTSAQKNPTAFYLCASSSRQGATNEKLFFGSGTQLSVL.

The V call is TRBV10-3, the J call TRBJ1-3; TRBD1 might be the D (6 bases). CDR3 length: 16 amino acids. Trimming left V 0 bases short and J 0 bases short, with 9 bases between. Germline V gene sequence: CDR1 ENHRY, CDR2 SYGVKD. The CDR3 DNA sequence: TGTGCCATCAGTGAGTCCAGGGGCAACTCTGGAAACACCATATATTTT. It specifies CAISESRGNSGNTIYF.

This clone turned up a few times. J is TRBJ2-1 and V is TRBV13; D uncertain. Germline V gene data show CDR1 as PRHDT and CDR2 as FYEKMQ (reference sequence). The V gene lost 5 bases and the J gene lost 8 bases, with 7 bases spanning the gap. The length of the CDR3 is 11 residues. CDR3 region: CASSPPDEQFF. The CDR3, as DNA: TGTGCCAGCAGCCCCCCCGATGAGCAGTTCTTC.

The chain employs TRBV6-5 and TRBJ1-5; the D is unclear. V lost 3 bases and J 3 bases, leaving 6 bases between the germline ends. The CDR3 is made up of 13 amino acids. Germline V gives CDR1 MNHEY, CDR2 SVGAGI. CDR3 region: CASSYIANQPQHF. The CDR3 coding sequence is TGTGCCAGCAGTTATATCGCCAATCAGCCCCAGCATTTT.

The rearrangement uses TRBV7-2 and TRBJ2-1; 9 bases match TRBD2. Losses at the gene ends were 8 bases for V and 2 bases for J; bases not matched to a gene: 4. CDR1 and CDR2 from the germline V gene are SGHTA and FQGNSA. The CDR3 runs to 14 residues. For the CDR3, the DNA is TGTGCCAGCGCCGGCGGGAGGGCCTACAATGAGCAGTTCTTC. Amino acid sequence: CASAGGRAYNEQFF.

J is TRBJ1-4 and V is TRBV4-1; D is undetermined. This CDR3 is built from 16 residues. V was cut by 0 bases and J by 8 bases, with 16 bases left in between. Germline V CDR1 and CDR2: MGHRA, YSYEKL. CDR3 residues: CASSQDRRGRREKLFF. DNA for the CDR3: TGCGCCAGCAGCCAAGATAGGCGAGGGAGGAGGGAAAAACTGTTTTTT.

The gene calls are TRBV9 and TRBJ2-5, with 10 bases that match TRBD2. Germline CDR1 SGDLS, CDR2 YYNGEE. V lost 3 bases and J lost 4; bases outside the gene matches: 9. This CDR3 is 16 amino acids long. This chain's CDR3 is CASSARPASGRETQYF. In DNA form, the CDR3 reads TGTGCCAGCAGCGCAAGGCCGGCTAGCGGGAGAGAGACCCAGTACTTC.

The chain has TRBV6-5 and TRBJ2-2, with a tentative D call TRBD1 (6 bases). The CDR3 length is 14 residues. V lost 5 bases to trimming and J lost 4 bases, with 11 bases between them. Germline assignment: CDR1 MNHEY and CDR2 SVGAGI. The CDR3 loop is CASSPQGTTGELFF. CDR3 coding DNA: TGTGCCAGCAGTCCCCAGGGGACCACCGGGGAGCTGTTTTTT.

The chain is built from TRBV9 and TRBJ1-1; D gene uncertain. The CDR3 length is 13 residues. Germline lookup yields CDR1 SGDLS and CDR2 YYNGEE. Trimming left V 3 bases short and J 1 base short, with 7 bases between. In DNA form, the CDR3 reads TGTGCCAGCAGCGAGGGTAGGAACACTGAAGCTTTCTTT. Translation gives CASSEGRNTEAFF.

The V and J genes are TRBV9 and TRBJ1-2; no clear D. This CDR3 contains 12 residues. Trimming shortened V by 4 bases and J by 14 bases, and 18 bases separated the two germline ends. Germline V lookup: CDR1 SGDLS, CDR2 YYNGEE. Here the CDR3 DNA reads TGTGCCAGCAGCCACGACGGGAGTTGGGCGACCTTC. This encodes CASSHDGSWATF.

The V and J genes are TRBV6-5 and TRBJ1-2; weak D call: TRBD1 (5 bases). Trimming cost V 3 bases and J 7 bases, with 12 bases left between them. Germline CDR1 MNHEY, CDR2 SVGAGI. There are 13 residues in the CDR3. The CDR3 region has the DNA TGTGCCAGCAGTTATCACGACAGATGTGGCTACACCTTC. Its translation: CASSYHDRCGYTF.

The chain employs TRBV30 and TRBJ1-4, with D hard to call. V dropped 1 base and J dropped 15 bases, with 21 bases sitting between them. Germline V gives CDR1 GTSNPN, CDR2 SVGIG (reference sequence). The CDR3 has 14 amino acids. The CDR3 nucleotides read TGTGCCTGGAGTGCCGGCGGATCTGGAAAAACAATGTTTTTT. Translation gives CAWSAGGSGKTMFF.

The CDR3 region has the DNA TGTGCCAGCACGGACCAGGGTGGTTGGAAGGGCTACACCTTC. Encoded protein: CASTDQGGWKGYTF. This chain joins TRBV6-5 and TRBJ1-2; D may be TRBD1 (5 bases). V was cut by 7 bases and J by 8 bases, with 20 bases left in between. This CDR3 contains 14 residues. Germline loops: CDR1 MNHEY, CDR2 SVGAGI.